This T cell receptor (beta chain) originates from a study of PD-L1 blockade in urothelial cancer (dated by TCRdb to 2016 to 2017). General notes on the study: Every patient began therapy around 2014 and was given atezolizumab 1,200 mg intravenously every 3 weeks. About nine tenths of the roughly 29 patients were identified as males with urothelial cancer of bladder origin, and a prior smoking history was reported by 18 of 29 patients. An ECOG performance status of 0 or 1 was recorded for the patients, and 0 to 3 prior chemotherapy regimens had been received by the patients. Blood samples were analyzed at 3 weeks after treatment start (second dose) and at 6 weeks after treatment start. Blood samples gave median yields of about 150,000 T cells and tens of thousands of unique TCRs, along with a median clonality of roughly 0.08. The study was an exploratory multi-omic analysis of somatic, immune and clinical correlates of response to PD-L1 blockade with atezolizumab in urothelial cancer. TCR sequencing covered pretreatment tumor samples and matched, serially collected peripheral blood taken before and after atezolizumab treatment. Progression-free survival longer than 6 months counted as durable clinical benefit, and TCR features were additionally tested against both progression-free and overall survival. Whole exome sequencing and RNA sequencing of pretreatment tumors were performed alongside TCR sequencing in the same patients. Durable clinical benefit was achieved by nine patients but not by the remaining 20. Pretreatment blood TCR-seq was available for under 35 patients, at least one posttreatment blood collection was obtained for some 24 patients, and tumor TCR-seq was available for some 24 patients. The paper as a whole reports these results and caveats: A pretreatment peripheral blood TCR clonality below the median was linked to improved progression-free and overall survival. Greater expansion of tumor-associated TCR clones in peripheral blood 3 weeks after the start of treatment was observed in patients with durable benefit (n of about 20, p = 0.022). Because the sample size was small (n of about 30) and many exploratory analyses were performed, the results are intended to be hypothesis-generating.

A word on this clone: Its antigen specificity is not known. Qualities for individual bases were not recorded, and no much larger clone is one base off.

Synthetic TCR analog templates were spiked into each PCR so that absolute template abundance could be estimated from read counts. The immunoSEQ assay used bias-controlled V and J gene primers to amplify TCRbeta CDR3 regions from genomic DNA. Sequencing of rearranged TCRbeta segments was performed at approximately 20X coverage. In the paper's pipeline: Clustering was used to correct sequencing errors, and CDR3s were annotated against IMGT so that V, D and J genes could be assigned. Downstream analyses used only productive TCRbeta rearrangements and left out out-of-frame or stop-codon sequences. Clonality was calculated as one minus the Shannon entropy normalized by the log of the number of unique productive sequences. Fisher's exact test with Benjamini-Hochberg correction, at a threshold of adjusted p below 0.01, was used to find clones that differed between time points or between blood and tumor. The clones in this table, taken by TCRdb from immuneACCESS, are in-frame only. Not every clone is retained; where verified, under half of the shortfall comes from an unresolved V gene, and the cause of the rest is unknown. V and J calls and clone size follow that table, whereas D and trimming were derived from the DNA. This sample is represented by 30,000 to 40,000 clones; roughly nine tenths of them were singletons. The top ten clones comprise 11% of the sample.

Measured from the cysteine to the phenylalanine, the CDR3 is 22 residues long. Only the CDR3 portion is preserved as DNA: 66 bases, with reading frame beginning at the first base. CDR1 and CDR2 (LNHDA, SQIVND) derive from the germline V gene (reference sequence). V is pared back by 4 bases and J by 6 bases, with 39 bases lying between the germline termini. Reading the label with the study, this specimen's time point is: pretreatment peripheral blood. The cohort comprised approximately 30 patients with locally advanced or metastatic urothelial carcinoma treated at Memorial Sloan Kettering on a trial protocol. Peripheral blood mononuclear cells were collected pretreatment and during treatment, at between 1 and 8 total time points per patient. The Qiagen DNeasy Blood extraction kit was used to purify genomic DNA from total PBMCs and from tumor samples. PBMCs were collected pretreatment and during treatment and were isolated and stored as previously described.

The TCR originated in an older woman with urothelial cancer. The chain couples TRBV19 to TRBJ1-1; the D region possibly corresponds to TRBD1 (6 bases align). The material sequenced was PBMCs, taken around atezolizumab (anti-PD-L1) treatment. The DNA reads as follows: TGTGCCAGTAGTACCTCAACTCCCCCCCTCGGGACACGCTTCGGTAGATGGCCTGAAGCTTTCTTT. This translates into CASSTSTPPLGTRFGRWPEAFF.